The 24 T cell receptor beta chains in this list originate from one sample, sequenced in a study of blood T cell repertoires in COVID-19 (dated by TCRdb to about 2020). Library construction relied on the immunoSEQ multiplex PCR assay. Held by TCRdb, this immuneACCESS table contains in-frame sequences only and omits some clones. Under half of the omission traces to an unresolved V gene where checked; the cause of the rest is unknown. Present in this sample are 400,000 or so clones, around 89% of which were seen just once. Roughly 1.5% of the sample belongs to the ten largest clones. The sequenced sample consisted of peripheral blood. These receptors were taken from a woman aged 40 to 49 with COVID-19, enrolled during active disease.

This clone was counted a single time. The V call is TRBV6-5, the J call TRBJ1-3; 7 bases are shared with TRBD1. The length of the CDR3 is 15 residues. Germline CDR1 and CDR2: MNHEY and SVGAGI. The CDR3 protein is CASRDRSFSGNTIYF. As DNA, the CDR3 is TGTGCTTCCCGGGACAGAAGTTTTTCTGGAAACACCATATATTTT.

The chain carries TRBV12-3 or TRBV12-4 and TRBJ2-1, with 9 bases identical to TRBD1. Trimming removed 8 bases from V and 8 bases from J; junction bases left unmatched: 7. The CDR3 is 13 residues long. CDR3 DNA: TGTGCCAGCGGAACAGGGGGCAGGGATGAGCAGTTCTTC. This translates into CASGTGGRDEQFF.

The chain couples TRBV30 to TRBJ1-2; TRBD1 agrees at 9 bases. CDR1 is GTSNPN, CDR2 SVGIG, per germline (reference sequence). The CDR3 is 16 residues long. With V trimmed by 3 bases and J by 7 bases, 15 bases remained unmatched. The CDR3 loop is CAWRWTGTGRRGGYTF. The CDR3 DNA reads TGTGCCTGGAGGTGGACCGGGACAGGGAGGAGAGGTGGCTACACCTTC.

V gene TRBV18 combines with J gene TRBJ1-3; D remains unclear. This CDR3 spans 15 amino acids. The germline V gene has CDR1 KGHSH and CDR2 LQKENI. Trimming stripped 3 bases from V and 0 bases from J, with 9 bases between. CDR3 in amino acids: CASSPGPDSGNTIYF. CDR3 coding DNA: TGTGCCAGCTCACCGGGCCCGGACTCTGGAAACACCATATATTTT.

The chain uses TRBV28 and TRBJ2-5; D gene unclear. The V gene lost 7 bases and the J gene lost 1 base, with 4 bases spanning the gap. This CDR3 spans 11 amino acids. The germline gives CDR1 MDHEN, CDR2 SYDVKM. As DNA, the CDR3 is TGTGCCAGCACGGGCCAAGAGACCCAGTACTTC. Residues: CASTGQETQYF. The whole variable domain, remainder taken from reference TRBV28 and TRBJ2-5, is DVKVTQSSRYLVKRTGEKVFLECVQDMDHENMFWYRQDPGLGLRLIYFSYDVKMKEKGDIPEGYSVSREKKERFSLILESASTNQTSMYLCASTGQETQYFGPGTRLLVL.

In this sample, this clone turned up many times. This chain connects TRBV27 to TRBJ2-7; the match to TRBD2 covers 11 bases. This CDR3 region has 13 residues. Trimming took 10 bases from V and 2 from J; bases not matched to a gene: 4. Germline CDR1 is MNHEY and CDR2 is SMNVEV (reference sequence). CDR3: CATRLAGTYEQYF. The DNA of the CDR3 is TGTGCCACCCGACTAGCGGGAACCTACGAGCAGTACTTC.

The CDR3, as DNA: TGCGCCAGCAGCCAATCTCCGGGACAGGAAATCGGGGAGCAGTTCTTC. Translated, it gives CASSQSPGQEIGEQFF. This chain connects TRBV4-1 to TRBJ2-1; 8 bases are shared with TRBD1. This CDR3 spans 16 amino acids. CDR1 and CDR2 (germline): MGHRA, YSYEKL. The ends lost 2 bases at V and 10 bases at J; junction bases unmatched: 13.

The chain couples TRBV5-4 to TRBJ2-1; the match to TRBD2 covers 14 bases. Germline loops: CDR1 SGHNT, CDR2 YYREEE (reference sequence). This CDR3 spans 19 amino acids. V dropped 0 bases and J dropped 1; count of bases not matched to a gene: 6. CDR3 protein: CASSLGLAGGPRSYNEQFF. For the CDR3, the DNA is TGTGCCAGCAGCTTGGGACTAGCGGGAGGGCCTCGGTCCTACAATGAGCAGTTCTTC.

The J gene is TRBJ2-6, the V gene TRBV14; 12 bases are a match to TRBD2. This CDR3 comprises 20 residues. V was pared by 4 bases and J by 0 bases, with 10 bases of the junction left unmatched. Germline values: CDR1 SGHDN, CDR2 FVKESK. The CDR3 sequence is CASSPSTSGSYSSGANVLTF. CDR3 sequence (DNA): TGTGCCAGCAGCCCCTCGACTAGCGGGAGTTACTCCTCTGGGGCCAACGTCCTGACTTTC.

The chain has TRBV5-4 and TRBJ2-5, with D unresolved. There are 12 residues in the CDR3. V was clipped by 0 bases and J by 4 bases, with 4 bases between them. Germline V CDR1 and CDR2: SGHNT, YYREEE (reference sequence). The CDR3 sequence is CASSLDRETQYF. The CDR3 bases are TGTGCCAGCAGCTTGGATCGAGAGACCCAGTACTTC.

This chain links TRBV18 with TRBJ2-2, with 8 bases matching TRBD2. CDR3 length equals 16 residues. Germline V gene data show CDR1 as KGHSH and CDR2 as LQKENI. Trimming removed 0 bases from V and 5 bases from J; junction bases left unmatched: 5. CDR3 region: CASSPPAGGLTGELFF. CDR3 bases: TGTGCCAGCTCACCACCGGCGGGGGGTTTGACCGGGGAGCTGTTTTTT.

The chain joins TRBV4-3 to TRBJ1-1; D perhaps matches TRBD1 (6 bases). This CDR3 is built from 14 residues. Germline V lookup: CDR1 LGHNA, CDR2 YSLEER. Between the trimmed V and J ends, which lost 5 bases and 0 bases, there was a span of 10 bases. The CDR3 sequence is CASSAGQLNTEAFF. The CDR3 region has the DNA TGCGCCAGCAGCGCAGGACAGTTGAACACTGAAGCTTTCTTT.

The chain recombines TRBV12-3 or TRBV12-4 with TRBJ1-1; D gene ambiguous. V was clipped by 7 bases and J by 1 base, with 10 bases between them. There are 13 residues in the CDR3. This CDR3 is CASTQTQNTEAFF. As DNA, the CDR3 is TGTGCCAGCACTCAGACACAGAACACTGAAGCTTTCTTT.

The J gene is TRBJ2-1, the V gene TRBV11-2; 13 nucleotides line up with TRBD2. Germline loops: CDR1 SGHAT, CDR2 FQNNGV. The trim removed 4 bases at V and 8 bases at J, leaving 8 bases unmatched. The CDR3 runs to 16 residues. The CDR3 coding sequence is TGTGCCAGCAGCTCCATCGGGGGACTAGCGGGACATGAGCAGTTCTTC. Amino acids: CASSSIGGLAGHEQFF.

A few counts support this clone. The chain carries TRBV7-9 and TRBJ1-1, with 8 bases that match TRBD1. J was trimmed by 4 bases and V by 5 bases; bases with no gene match: 6. This CDR3 contains 14 residues. Germline lookup yields CDR1 SEHNR and CDR2 FQNEAQ (reference sequence). The CDR3 nucleotides read TGTGCCAGCAGCACCGGACAGGGAATCACTGAAGCTTTCTTT. Translated: CASSTGQGITEAFF. Complete variable domain (other parts from reference TRBV7-9 and TRBJ1-1): DTGVSQNPRHKITKRGQNVTFRCDPISEHNRLYWYRQTLGQGPEFLTYFQNEAQLEKSRLLSDRFSAERPKGSFSTLEIQRTEQGDSAMYLCASSTGQGITEAFFGQGTRLTVV.

This rearrangement joins TRBV5-6 to TRBJ1-1; D might be TRBD1 (5 bases). Germline lookup yields CDR1 SGHDT and CDR2 YYEEEE. V was trimmed by 9 bases and J by 0 bases, leaving 9 bases between them. The CDR3 consists of 12 residues. CDR3 region: CATTAMNTEAFF. The CDR3 nucleotides read TGTGCCACGACAGCAATGAACACTGAAGCTTTCTTT.

The genes are TRBV6-5 and TRBJ1-4; TRBD1 matches at 7 bases. The CDR3 has 15 residues. Per the germline V gene, CDR1 is MNHEY and CDR2 is SVGAGI. V gave up 3 bases and J gave up 7 bases; unmatched junction bases: 8. The CDR3 region has the DNA TGTGCCAGCAGTTATTACGGACAGGACCCTGAAAAACTGTTTTTT. Translating gives CASSYYGQDPEKLFF.

The gene calls are TRBV6-6 and TRBJ1-1; 7 bases map to TRBD1. The CDR3 sequence is 14 residues long. Germline V CDR1 and CDR2: MNHNY, SVGAGI (reference sequence). V was pared by 5 bases and J by 2 bases, with 5 bases of the junction left unmatched. The CDR3 nucleotides are TGTGCCAGCAGTCAGACAGGGACCAACACTGAAGCTTTCTTT. Residues: CASSQTGTNTEAFF.

This clone was found once. The chain combines TRBV28 with TRBJ1-5, with a possible D match to TRBD1 (5 bases). Germline V gene data show CDR1 as MDHEN and CDR2 as SYDVKM. Trimming took 5 bases from V and 4 from J, leaving 18 bases between them. The CDR3 runs 16 residues. The chain's CDR3 is CASSTNQGLGNQPQHF. The CDR3 DNA follows: TGTGCCAGCAGTACTAACCAGGGCTTAGGGAATCAGCCCCAGCATTTT.

This clone has more than one count but fewer than ten. This chain connects TRBV25-1 to TRBJ1-6; D unclear. Germline V gene sequence: CDR1 MGHDK, CDR2 SYGVNS. The CDR3 is 14 residues long. V was pared by 7 bases and J by 8 bases, with 15 bases between. The CDR3 bases are TGTGCCAGCAAACTTGGGCCCCTTTATTCACCCCTCCACTTT. It codes for CASKLGPLYSPLHF.

J is TRBJ1-2 and V is TRBV6-4, with D tentatively TRBD1 (6 bases). Germline V gene lookup returns CDR1 MRHNA and CDR2 SNTAGT. This CDR3 is built from 15 residues. V dropped 5 bases and J dropped 4 bases, with 17 bases sitting between them. CDR3 in amino acids: CASSSQLQGIYGYTF. The CDR3 nucleotides are TGTGCCAGCAGTTCGCAACTACAGGGAATCTATGGCTACACCTTC.

This clone was found a few times. The chain is built from TRBV7-9 and TRBJ2-7; D might be TRBD1 (6 bases). The CDR3 contains 13 residues. Trimming took off 5 bases at V and 10 bases at J, with 18 bases between the two ends. CDR1 is SEHNR, CDR2 FQNEAQ, per germline (reference sequence). The CDR3 loop reads CASSATGQPTQYF. CDR3 nucleotide sequence: TGTGCCAGCAGCGCGACCGGACAGCCGACACAGTACTTC.

The chain couples TRBV10-1 to TRBJ1-1, with D possibly matching TRBD1 (5 bases). V lost 6 bases and J lost 1, with 21 bases in between. The germline V gene encodes CDR1 WNHNN and CDR2 SYGVQD (reference sequence). CDR3 length equals 17 residues. CDR3 region: CASRRSTQRGGNTEAFF. CDR3 nucleotides: TGCGCCAGCAGGAGATCGACCCAAAGGGGAGGGAACACTGAAGCTTTCTTT.

The CDR3 coding sequence is TGTGCCAGCTCATCGGGGATTCAAATGAACACTGAAGCTTTCTTT. Its protein is CASSSGIQMNTEAFF. The gene calls are TRBV18 and TRBJ1-1; D is uncertain. The CDR3 loop spans 15 amino acids. Per germline, CDR1 KGHSH and CDR2 LQKENI. V lost 5 bases and J lost 0, with 13 bases in between.